These T cell receptor beta chains were read from a single sample in a study of cytomegalovirus exposure and HLA in healthy donors. This table comes from immunoSEQ multiplex PCR, and its TCRdb copy is limited to in-frame clones, with some not included. Of 150,000 to 200,000 clones in the sample, roughly 85% are singletons; the top ten hold approximately 9.8%. The sequenced sample was PBMCs. These receptors were collected from a man aged 18 to 29 in good health and CMV-seropositive. The CDR3 runs from the conserved cysteine through the conserved F or W. The order of the fields is clone size, V gene, D gene, J gene, CDR3 protein, CDR3 DNA. The D gene is left open where the match is weak. Part of the rows lack a size; the others show once, few, many or a class for expanded clones.

clone size: NA
V gene: TRBV6-1
D gene: NA
J gene: TRBJ1-2
CDR3 protein: CAYSPPNYGYTF
CDR3 DNA: TGTGCCTATTCCCCCCCGAACTATGGCTACACCTTC

clone size: few
V gene: TRBV6-4
D gene: TRBD2
J gene: TRBJ2-1
CDR3 protein: CASSGLAGGLNEQFF
CDR3 DNA: TGTGCCAGCAGCGGACTAGCGGGAGGGTTGAATGAGCAGTTCTTC

clone size: NA
V gene: TRBV15
D gene: NA
J gene: TRBJ2-7
CDR3 protein: CATSKGTPTYEQYF
CDR3 DNA: TGTGCCACCAGTAAGGGGACACCAACCTACGAGCAGTACTTC

clone size: NA
V gene: TRBV7-8
D gene: TRBD1
J gene: TRBJ2-2
CDR3 protein: CASSYRTGNAGELFF
CDR3 DNA: TGTGCCAGCAGTTACCGGACAGGGAACGCCGGGGAGCTGTTTTTT

clone size: few
V gene: TRBV11-3
D gene: NA
J gene: TRBJ1-1
CDR3 protein: CASSVHPGSEAFF
CDR3 DNA: TGTGCCAGCAGCGTCCACCCGGGTTCGGAAGCTTTCTTT

clone size: NA
V gene: TRBV25-1
D gene: NA
J gene: TRBJ2-5
CDR3 protein: CASSDPASAGYQETQYF
CDR3 DNA: TGTGCCAGCAGTGATCCCGCCAGCGCGGGGTACCAAGAGACCCAGTACTTC

clone size: NA
V gene: TRBV28
D gene: TRBD2
J gene: TRBJ2-7
CDR3 protein: CASSGGGSSYEQYF
CDR3 DNA: TGTGCCAGCAGTGGGGGGGGTAGTTCCTACGAGCAGTACTTC

clone size: NA
V gene: TRBV28
D gene: NA
J gene: TRBJ1-5
CDR3 protein: CASSLWEGSQPQHF
CDR3 DNA: TGTGCCAGCAGTTTATGGGAGGGATCCCAGCCCCAGCATTTT

clone size: NA
V gene: TRBV2
D gene: NA
J gene: TRBJ2-7
CDR3 protein: CASTEGGAFYEQYF
CDR3 DNA: TGTGCCAGCACCGAGGGCGGGGCCTTCTACGAGCAGTACTTC

clone size: NA
V gene: TRBV6-1
D gene: TRBD1
J gene: TRBJ2-5
CDR3 protein: CASSEGTGLGETQYF
CDR3 DNA: TGTGCCAGCAGTGAAGGGACAGGGTTGGGGGAGACCCAGTACTTC

clone size: once
V gene: TRBV7-9
D gene: TRBD2
J gene: TRBJ2-1
CDR3 protein: CASSLGRRLADSNEQFF
CDR3 DNA: TGTGCCAGCAGCTTAGGTCGTCGGCTAGCGGATTCCAATGAGCAGTTCTTC

clone size: NA
V gene: TRBV28
D gene: NA
J gene: TRBJ2-5
CDR3 protein: CASSVWPGGTQETQYF
CDR3 DNA: TGTGCCAGCAGTGTATGGCCCGGCGGTACCCAAGAGACCCAGTACTTC

clone size: NA
V gene: TRBV6-1
D gene: NA
J gene: TRBJ1-1
CDR3 protein: CASSFLRGNTEAFF
CDR3 DNA: TGTGCCAGCAGTTTCCTAAGGGGGAACACTGAAGCTTTCTTT

clone size: NA
V gene: TRBV5-6
D gene: TRBD1
J gene: TRBJ2-4
CDR3 protein: CASSGTGGNIQYF
CDR3 DNA: TGTGCCAGCAGCGGGACAGGGGGCAACATTCAGTACTTC

clone size: NA
V gene: TRBV28
D gene: NA
J gene: TRBJ2-7
CDR3 protein: CASSEGRGSSYEQYF
CDR3 DNA: TGTGCCAGCAGTGAGGGTAGAGGGAGCTCCTACGAGCAGTACTTC

clone size: NA
V gene: TRBV7-9
D gene: TRBD1
J gene: TRBJ2-7
CDR3 protein: CASSPPRTGGTYEQYF
CDR3 DNA: TGTGCCAGCAGCCCGCCGAGGACAGGGGGAACCTACGAGCAGTACTTC

clone size: NA
V gene: TRBV6-1
D gene: TRBD2
J gene: TRBJ2-7
CDR3 protein: CASSLAGDSYEQYF
CDR3 DNA: TGTGCCAGCAGTTTAGCGGGAGACTCCTACGAGCAGTACTTC

clone size: NA
V gene: TRBV5-1
D gene: NA
J gene: TRBJ2-1
CDR3 protein: CASSPGLAGYNEQFF
CDR3 DNA: TGCGCCAGCAGCCCGGGGCTTGCGGGGTACAATGAGCAGTTCTTC

clone size: once
V gene: TRBV5-1
D gene: NA
J gene: TRBJ1-2
CDR3 protein: CASSLDLFESNYGYTF
CDR3 DNA: TGCGCCAGCAGCTTGGACTTGTTTGAGAGCAACTATGGCTACACCTTC

clone size: few
V gene: TRBV30
D gene: TRBD1
J gene: TRBJ1-2
CDR3 protein: CAWRQGAGGYTF
CDR3 DNA: TGTGCCTGGAGACAGGGGGCGGGTGGCTACACCTTC

clone size: NA
V gene: TRBV5-1
D gene: NA
J gene: TRBJ2-7
CDR3 protein: CASSSDSSYEQYF
CDR3 DNA: TGCGCCAGCAGCTCCGACAGCTCCTACGAGCAGTACTTC

clone size: NA
V gene: TRBV27
D gene: NA
J gene: TRBJ2-5
CDR3 protein: CASSSSGTQYF
CDR3 DNA: TGTGCCAGCAGTTCCTCGGGGACCCAGTACTTC

clone size: NA
V gene: TRBV19
D gene: NA
J gene: TRBJ2-2
CDR3 protein: CASTYGFTGELFF
CDR3 DNA: TGTGCCAGTACATACGGTTTTACCGGGGAGCTGTTTTTT

clone size: NA
V gene: TRBV7-9
D gene: NA
J gene: TRBJ2-1
CDR3 protein: CATGIDGRAYNEQFF
CDR3 DNA: TGTGCCACCGGGATCGATGGCCGAGCCTACAATGAGCAGTTCTTC

clone size: NA
V gene: TRBV19
D gene: TRBD1
J gene: TRBJ2-7
CDR3 protein: CASSIGRGGQDPYEQYF
CDR3 DNA: TGTGCCAGTAGTATAGGCCGAGGGGGCCAAGATCCCTACGAGCAGTACTTC

clone size: NA
V gene: TRBV11-2
D gene: NA
J gene: TRBJ2-2
CDR3 protein: CASSLDITGELFF
CDR3 DNA: TGTGCCAGCAGCTTAGATATCACCGGGGAGCTGTTTTTT

clone size: NA
V gene: TRBV14
D gene: NA
J gene: TRBJ1-2
CDR3 protein: CASSPRGLGYGYTF
CDR3 DNA: TGTGCCAGCAGCCCCAGGGGCCTAGGCTATGGCTACACCTTC

clone size: NA
V gene: TRBV4-1
D gene: TRBD2
J gene: TRBJ2-7
CDR3 protein: CASRSGGSYEQYF
CDR3 DNA: TGCGCCAGCAGGAGCGGGGGCTCCTACGAGCAGTACTTC

clone size: NA
V gene: TRBV7-8
D gene: TRBD2
J gene: TRBJ2-5
CDR3 protein: CASSLAGGLQETQYF
CDR3 DNA: TGTGCCAGCAGCTTAGCGGGAGGGCTCCAAGAGACCCAGTACTTC